The 16 T cell receptor beta chains in this list originate from one sample, sequenced in a study of OX40 agonist ivuxolimab in advanced cancers. Here immunoSEQ multiplex PCR was the method, and the copy in TCRdb shows in-frame clones only, minus some. Of 30,000 to 35,000 clones in the sample, roughly 80% were seen once. The sequencing used CD4+ or CD8+ T cells sorted from blood, collected in a trial of the OX40 agonist ivuxolimab. These receptors were collected from an adult with an advanced solid tumor such as melanoma, head and neck, liver or kidney cancer.

The rearrangement links TRBV29-1 to TRBJ1-2; maybe TRBD1 (5 bases). Deletions cut 3 bases from V and 0 bases from J, with 11 bases between. This CDR3 spans 14 amino acids. The germline V gene encodes CDR1 SQVTM and CDR2 ANQGSEA. The CDR3 reads CSVDWGGANYGYTF. CDR3 coding DNA: TGCAGCGTTGATTGGGGAGGGGCTAACTATGGCTACACCTTC.

The chain recombines TRBV21-1 with TRBJ1-2. TRBV21-1 is noted as a pseudogene. The CDR3 length is 15 residues. The CDR3: CASSKAGPLDYGYTF. CDR3 bases: TGTGCCAGCAGCAAAGCGGGTCCCCTTGACTATGGCTACACCTTC.

The table lists this clone with a count of one. The chain employs TRBV27 and TRBJ2-7, with a weak D call TRBD1 (6 bases). The CDR3 has 14 residues. From germline, CDR1 is MNHEY and CDR2 SMNVEV (reference sequence). With 8 bases removed from V and 3 bases from J, the gap between germline ends came to 17 bases. DNA of the CDR3: TGTGCCAGCGGATTGACAGGTAGTTTCTACGAGCAGTACTTC. Amino acids: CASGLTGSFYEQYF.

J is TRBJ2-2 and V is TRBV7-3; 11 positions match TRBD2. Trimming took 2 bases from V and 4 from J; bases not matched to a gene: 3. The germline CDR1 and CDR2 sequences are SGHTA and FQGTGA. The CDR3 is made up of 16 amino acids. The CDR3 reads CASSLLAGGVTGELFF. As DNA, the CDR3 is TGTGCCAGCAGCTTACTAGCGGGAGGAGTCACCGGGGAGCTGTTTTTT. The variable domain in full, completed from reference TRBV7-3 and TRBJ2-2, reads GAGVSQTPSNKVTEKGKYVELRCDPISGHTALYWYRQSLGQGPEFLIYFQGTGAADDSGLPNDRFFAVRPEGSVSTLKIQRTERGDSAVYLCASSLLAGGVTGELFFGEGSRLTVL.

The CDR3 region has the DNA TGTGCCAGCAGTTTAGAGGGGGCGGGTGGCACTGAAGCTTTCTTT. This gives the protein CASSLEGAGGTEAFF. The chain is built from TRBV28 and TRBJ1-1, with 7 bases that match TRBD1. Germline V gene data show CDR1 as MDHEN and CDR2 as SYDVKM. Germline trimming cut 2 bases from V and 4 bases from J; bases unmatched to any gene: 7. CDR3 length: 15 residues.

The gene calls are TRBV27 and TRBJ1-5, with D unclear. CDR3 length: 14 amino acids. Trimming cost V 0 bases and J 4 bases, with 7 bases left between them. Germline V lookup: CDR1 MNHEY, CDR2 SMNVEV (reference sequence). Here the CDR3 reads CASSLSGTNQPQHF. The CDR3 DNA reads as TGTGCCAGCAGTTTATCAGGAACGAATCAGCCCCAGCATTTT.

There are a few counts of this clone. V is TRBV28 and J is TRBJ1-1; D not resolved. Per the germline V gene, CDR1 is MDHEN and CDR2 is SYDVKM. The V end lost 8 bases, the J end lost 3 bases, and 16 bases lay between the germline ends. CDR3 length: 14 amino acids. CDR3 protein: CASRWAGMDTEAFF. CDR3 bases: TGTGCCAGCCGCTGGGCGGGGATGGACACTGAAGCTTTCTTT. Supplemented by reference TRBV28 and TRBJ1-1, the full variable domain reads DVKVTQSSRYLVKRTGEKVFLECVQDMDHENMFWYRQDPGLGLRLIYFSYDVKMKEKGDIPEGYSVSREKKERFSLILESASTNQTSMYLCASRWAGMDTEAFFGQGTRLTVV.

The chain couples TRBV6-6 to TRBJ2-7; a possible D gene is TRBD2 (6 bases). The V end lost 4 bases, the J end lost 2 bases, and 15 bases lay between the germline ends. This CDR3 has 15 amino acids. Germline CDR1 and CDR2: MNHNY and SVGAGI (reference sequence). For the CDR3, the DNA is TGTGCCAGCAGTTCTGAGCGGGTTGATCCCTACGAGCAGTACTTC. This sequence encodes CASSSERVDPYEQYF.

This clone was seen once. At one boundary the junction diverges from the germline segment, which might be a read error. The DNA for the CDR3 is TGTGCCAGCAGTTACGGGGGTAACAATGGCTACACCTTC. It yields the protein CASSYGGNNGYTF. This chain uses TRBV6-5 with TRBJ1-2, with D possibly being TRBD1 (5 bases). From germline, CDR1 is MNHEY and CDR2 SVGAGI. The CDR3 is 13 residues long.

This clone was detected a few times. The chain links TRBV12-2 to TRBJ1-4. TRBV12-2 is designated a pseudogene. The length of the CDR3 is 15 residues. CDR3 nucleotide sequence: TGTGCAAGTCGCTCCGATTTATTCCGAAATGAAAAACTGTTTTTT. The encoded protein is CASRSDLFRNEKLFF.

The chain carries TRBV30 and TRBJ2-2, with unresolved D. The CDR3 totals 15 residues. Germline values: CDR1 GTSNPN, CDR2 SVGIG (reference sequence). V shed 2 bases and J shed 7 bases, with 17 bases lying between them. The CDR3 DNA sequence: TGTGCCTGGAGTACCCTTGTTGACCGTGGCGGGGAGCTGTTTTTT. It encodes CAWSTLVDRGGELFF.

The chain combines TRBV27 with TRBJ2-1; weak D call: TRBD2 (5 bases). Trimming took off 3 bases at V and 5 bases at J, with 8 bases between the two ends. The CDR3 totals 13 residues. Germline V gives CDR1 MNHEY, CDR2 SMNVEV (reference sequence). The CDR3 spells CASSFGINNEQFF. CDR3 DNA sequence: TGTGCCAGCAGTTTCGGGATTAACAATGAGCAGTTCTTC.

This chain joins TRBV19 and TRBJ2-7; the match to TRBD1 covers 8 bases. CDR1 LNHDA and CDR2 SQIVND come from the germline V gene (reference sequence). CDR3 length: 13 residues. Unmatched junction bases numbered 6, after V lost 5 bases and J lost 6 bases. The CDR3 is CASSLGTGGEQYF. The CDR3 DNA follows: TGTGCCAGTAGTCTCGGGACAGGTGGCGAGCAGTACTTC. The full variable domain, with the rest looked up from reference TRBV19 and TRBJ2-7, is DGGITQSPKYLFRKEGQNVTLSCEQNLNHDAMYWYRQDPGQGLRLIYYSQIVNDFQKGDIAEGYSVSREKKESFPLTVTSAQKNPTAFYLCASSLGTGGEQYFGPGTRLTVT.

V gene TRBV28 combines with J gene TRBJ2-7, with D maybe TRBD1 (8 bases). V was trimmed by 8 bases and J by 4 bases, leaving 15 bases between them. The CDR3 sequence is 13 residues long. From germline, CDR1 is MDHEN and CDR2 SYDVKM. The CDR3 protein is CASATGEGYEQYF. CDR3 sequence (DNA): TGTGCCAGCGCGACAGGGGAGGGGTACGAGCAGTACTTC.

This clone showed up just a few times. In DNA, the CDR3 is TGTGCCACCTCGGCCCGACCCTACGAGCAGTACTTC. Translating it yields CATSARPYEQYF. V is TRBV7-8 and J is TRBJ2-7; no clear D. Germline assignment: CDR1 SGHVS and CDR2 FQNEAQ. The ends were cut back, 10 bases at V and 2 bases at J, with 12 bases in the middle. The CDR3 is made up of 12 amino acids.

The chain couples TRBV19 to TRBJ2-1, with 14 bases lining up with TRBD2. V lost 9 bases, J lost 1 base, and 8 bases stayed unmatched. CDR1 and CDR2 (germline): LNHDA, SQIVND (reference sequence). The length of the CDR3 is 17 residues. CDR3 amino acids: CASQTSGGAGSYNEQFF. The CDR3 DNA follows: TGTGCCAGCCAGACTAGCGGGGGGGCTGGTTCCTACAATGAGCAGTTCTTC. The variable domain in full, completed from reference TRBV19 and TRBJ2-1, reads DGGITQSPKYLFRKEGQNVTLSCEQNLNHDAMYWYRQDPGQGLRLIYYSQIVNDFQKGDIAEGYSVSREKKESFPLTVTSAQKNPTAFYLCASQTSGGAGSYNEQFFGPGTRLTVL.